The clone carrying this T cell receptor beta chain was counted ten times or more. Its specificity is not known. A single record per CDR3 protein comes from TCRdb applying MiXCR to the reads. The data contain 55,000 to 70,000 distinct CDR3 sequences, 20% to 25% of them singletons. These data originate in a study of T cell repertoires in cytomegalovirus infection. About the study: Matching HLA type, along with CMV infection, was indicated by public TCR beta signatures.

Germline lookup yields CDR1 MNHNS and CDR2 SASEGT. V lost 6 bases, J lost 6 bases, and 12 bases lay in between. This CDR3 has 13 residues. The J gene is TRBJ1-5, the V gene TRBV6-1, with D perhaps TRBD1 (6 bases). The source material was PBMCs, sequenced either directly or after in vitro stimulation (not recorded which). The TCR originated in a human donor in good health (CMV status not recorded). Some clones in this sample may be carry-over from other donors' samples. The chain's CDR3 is CASREGVSQPQHF. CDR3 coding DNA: TGTGCCAGCAGGGAGGGGGTCAGTCAGCCCCAGCATTTT.